Below, one T cell receptor beta chain is given with its context. Its antigen is currently unknown. These data originate in a study of CD8+ T cells in alopecia areata. Whole-study context: It was oral tofacitinib, at 5 to 10 mg twice daily, that treated patients received.

RNA was extracted and reverse transcribed into cDNA as the sequencing template. Assay used: immunoSEQ multiplex PCR; TCRdb lists only in-frame clones, some missing. This sample carries under 250,000 clones, about 60% of them seen once, and the ten largest clones take approximately 0.44%. General study findings and limits: Greater clonality was observed in lesional scalp samples, especially alopecia totalis/universalis, versus normal scalp. Among the cells sequenced in scalp samples are also the resident alphabeta T cells of normal skin.

This sequence originates from a human donor with alopecia areata. Here the sequenced sample was CD4+ T cells sorted from blood, taken at week 0.

In DNA form, the CDR3 reads TGCGCCAGCAGCCTGCCCGGGTGGGAGCAGTACTTC. Translating it yields CASSLPGWEQYF. This chain uses TRBV5-1 with TRBJ2-7; D not resolved. Germline CDR1 and CDR2: SGHRS and YFSETQ. CDR3 size: 12 residues. V dropped 4 bases and J dropped 7 bases, with 12 bases sitting between them.